The 6 T cell receptor beta chains listed next were all sequenced from one sample in a study of blood T cell repertoires in COVID-19 (TCRdb year 2020). Libraries were built with the immunoSEQ multiplex PCR assay. In TCRdb, the immuneACCESS table is reduced to in-frame sequences with V and J assigned. These tables do not hold every clone; where another copy was compared, an unresolved V gene accounts for under half, and the others remain unexplained. This sample is represented by hundreds of thousands of clones; approximately 90% of them were singletons. In total, the top ten clones hold over 0.75% of the sample. Material for sequencing was PBMCs or T cells enriched from blood (not recorded which). The receptors come from a man aged 50 to 59 who had been exposed to COVID-19.

The rearrangement uses TRBV30 and TRBJ2-1; the D gene is possibly TRBD1 (6 bases). V lost 6 bases to trimming and J lost 4 bases, with 19 bases between them. Germline CDR1 and CDR2: GTSNPN and SVGIG (reference sequence). The CDR3 sequence is 15 residues long. CDR3 sequence (DNA): TGTGCCTGCCCAAGGGGGTCCGGATTATACAATGAGCAGTTCTTC. It encodes CACPRGSGLYNEQFF.

The J gene is TRBJ1-5, the V gene TRBV2; TRBD1 agrees at 9 bases. Per germline, CDR1 SNHLY and CDR2 FYNNEI. This CDR3 contains 14 residues. The junction had 1 base not matched to a gene; V was cut back by 1 base and J by 6 bases. The chain's CDR3 is CASSEGTGVQPQHF. CDR3 nucleotide sequence: TGTGCCAGCAGTGAAGGGACAGGGGTTCAGCCCCAGCATTTT.

This clone was seen a single time. The chain uses TRBV7-9 and TRBJ2-7, with 9 bases lining up with TRBD1. The CDR3 contains 13 residues. Germline assignment: CDR1 SEHNR and CDR2 FQNEAQ (reference sequence). This CDR3 is CASSLVFWDRANV. The CDR3 DNA reads TGTGCCAGCAGCTTAGTCTTCTGGGACAGGGCCAACGTC.

In its sample, this clone was seen once. The chain has TRBV28 and TRBJ1-5, with a possible D match to TRBD1 (5 bases). Germline lookup yields CDR1 MDHEN and CDR2 SYDVKM. This CDR3 has 15 residues. Deletions cut 1 base from V and 6 bases from J, with 13 bases between. DNA for the CDR3: TGTGCCAGCAGTTTATCTAGGGGTATCGTTCAGCCCCAGCATTTT. This sequence encodes CASSLSRGIVQPQHF.

The chain links TRBV5-8 to TRBJ2-1; 9 positions agree with TRBD1. This CDR3 is built from 16 residues. Germline CDR1 and CDR2: SGHTS and YDEGEE. The junction had 17 bases not matched to a gene; V was cut back by 3 bases and J by 13 bases. Here the CDR3 reads CASSYPPPGQGSLQFF. CDR3 DNA sequence: TGTGCCAGCAGCTACCCTCCCCCGGGACAGGGATCTCTCCAGTTCTTC.

V is TRBV5-4 and J is TRBJ2-1; 10 bases line up with TRBD2. After removal of 4 bases from V and 4 bases from J, the junction contained 5 bases not matched to a gene. CDR1 is SGHNT, CDR2 YYREEE, per germline (reference sequence). This CDR3 has 15 amino acids. DNA for the CDR3: TGTGCCAGCAGCCGGACTAGCGGCCTATACAATGAGCAGTTCTTC. Amino acid sequence: CASSRTSGLYNEQFF.